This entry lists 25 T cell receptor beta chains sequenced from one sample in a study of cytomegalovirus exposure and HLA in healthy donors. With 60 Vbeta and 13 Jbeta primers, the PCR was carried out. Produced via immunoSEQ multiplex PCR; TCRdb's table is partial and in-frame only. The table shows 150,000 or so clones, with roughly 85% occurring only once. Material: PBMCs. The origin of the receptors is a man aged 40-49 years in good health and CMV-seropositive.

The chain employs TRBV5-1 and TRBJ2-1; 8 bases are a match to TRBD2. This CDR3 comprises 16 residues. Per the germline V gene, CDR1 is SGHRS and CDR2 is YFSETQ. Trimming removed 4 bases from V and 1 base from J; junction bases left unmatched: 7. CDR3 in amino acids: CASSHGRAVSYNEQFF. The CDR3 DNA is TGCGCCAGCAGCCACGGGAGGGCCGTATCCTACAATGAGCAGTTCTTC.

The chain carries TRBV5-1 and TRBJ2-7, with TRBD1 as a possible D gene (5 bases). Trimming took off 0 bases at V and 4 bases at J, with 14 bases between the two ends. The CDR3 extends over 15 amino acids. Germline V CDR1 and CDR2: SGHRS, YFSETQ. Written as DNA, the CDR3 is TGCGCCAGCAGCTTGGGGGTGGACATTCTTTACGAGCAGTACTTC. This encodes CASSLGVDILYEQYF. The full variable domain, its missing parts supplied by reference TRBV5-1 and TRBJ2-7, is KAGVTQTPRYLIKTRGQQVTLSCSPISGHRSVSWYQQTPGQGLQFLFEYFSETQRNKGNFPGRFSGRQFSNSRSEMNVSTLELGDSALYLCASSLGVDILYEQYFGPGTRLTVT.

This CDR3 is CASSMFGQNYGYTF. The CDR3 DNA sequence: TGTGCCAGTAGTATGTTTGGACAGAATTATGGCTACACCTTC. This chain connects TRBV19 to TRBJ1-2, with D perhaps matching TRBD1 (6 bases). V was pared by 3 bases and J by 5 bases, with 13 bases between. This CDR3 has 14 residues. Germline V gives CDR1 LNHDA, CDR2 SQIVND (reference sequence).

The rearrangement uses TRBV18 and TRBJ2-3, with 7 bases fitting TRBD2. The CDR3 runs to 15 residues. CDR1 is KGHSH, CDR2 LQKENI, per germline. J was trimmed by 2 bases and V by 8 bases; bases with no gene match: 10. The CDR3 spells CASLPGGSPTDTQYF. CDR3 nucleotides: TGTGCCAGCCTTCCGGGCGGGAGCCCCACAGATACGCAGTATTTT. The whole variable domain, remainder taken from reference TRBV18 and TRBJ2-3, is NAGVMQNPRHLVRRRGQEARLRCSPMKGHSHVYWYRQLPEEGLKFMVYLQKENIIDESGMPKERFSAEFPKEGPSILRIQQVVRGDSAAYFCASLPGGSPTDTQYFGPGTRLTVL.

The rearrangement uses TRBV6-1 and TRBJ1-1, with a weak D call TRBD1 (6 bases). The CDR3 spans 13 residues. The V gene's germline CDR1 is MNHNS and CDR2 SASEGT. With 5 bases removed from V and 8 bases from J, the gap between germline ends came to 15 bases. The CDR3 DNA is TGTGCCAGCAGTTGGAGCAGGGGCGCCGAAGCTTTCTTT. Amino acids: CASSWSRGAEAFF.

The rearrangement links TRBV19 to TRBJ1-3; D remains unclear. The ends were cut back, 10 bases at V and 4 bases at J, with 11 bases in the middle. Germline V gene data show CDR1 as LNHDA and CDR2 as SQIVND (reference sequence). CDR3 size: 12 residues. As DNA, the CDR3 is TGTGCCACTAAACCATGGGGAAACACCATATATTTT. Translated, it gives CATKPWGNTIYF.

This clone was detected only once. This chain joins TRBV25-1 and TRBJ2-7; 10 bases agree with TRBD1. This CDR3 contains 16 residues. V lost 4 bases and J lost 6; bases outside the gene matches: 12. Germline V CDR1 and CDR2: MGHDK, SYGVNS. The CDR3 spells CASSGPVGTGDVEQYF. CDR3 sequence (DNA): TGTGCCAGCAGTGGCCCTGTCGGGACAGGGGATGTCGAGCAGTACTTC.

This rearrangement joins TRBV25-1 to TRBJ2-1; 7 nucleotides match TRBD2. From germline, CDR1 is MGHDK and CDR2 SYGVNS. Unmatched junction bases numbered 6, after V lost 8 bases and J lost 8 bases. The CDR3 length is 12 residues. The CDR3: CASGGGTYEQFF. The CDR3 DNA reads TGTGCCAGCGGGGGGGGGACTTATGAGCAGTTCTTC.

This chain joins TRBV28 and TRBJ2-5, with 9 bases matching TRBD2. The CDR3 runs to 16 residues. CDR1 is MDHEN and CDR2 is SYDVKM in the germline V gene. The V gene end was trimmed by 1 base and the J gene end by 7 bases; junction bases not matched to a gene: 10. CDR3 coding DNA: TGTGCCAGCAGTTTATCCCTAGCGGGGCCCCAGGGGACCCAGTACTTC. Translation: CASSLSLAGPQGTQYF.

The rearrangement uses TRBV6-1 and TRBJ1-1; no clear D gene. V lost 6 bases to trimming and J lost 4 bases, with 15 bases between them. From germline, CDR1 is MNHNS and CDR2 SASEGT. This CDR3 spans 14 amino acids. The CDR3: CASSPAGFVTEAFF. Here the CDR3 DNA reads TGTGCCAGCAGCCCGGCAGGATTCGTCACTGAAGCTTTCTTT.

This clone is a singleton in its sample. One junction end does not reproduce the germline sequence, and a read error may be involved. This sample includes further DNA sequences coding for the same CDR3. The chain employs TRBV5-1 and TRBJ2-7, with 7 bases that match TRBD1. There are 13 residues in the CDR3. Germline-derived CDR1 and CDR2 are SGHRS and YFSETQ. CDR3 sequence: CASKRDSSYEQYF. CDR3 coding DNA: TGCGCCAGTAAAAGGGACAGCTCCTATGAGCAGTACTTC. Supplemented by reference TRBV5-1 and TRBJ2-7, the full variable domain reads KAGVTQTPRYLIKTRGQQVTLSCSPISGHRSVSWYQQTPGQGLQFLFEYFSETQRNKGNFPGRFSGRQFSNSRSEMNVSTLELGDSALYLCASKRDSSYEQYFGPGTRLTVT.

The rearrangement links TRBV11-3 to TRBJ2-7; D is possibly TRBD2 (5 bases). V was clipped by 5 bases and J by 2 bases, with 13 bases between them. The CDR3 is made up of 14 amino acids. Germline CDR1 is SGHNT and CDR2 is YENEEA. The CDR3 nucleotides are TGTGCCAGCAGCCCCGGGGTATCCACCTACGAGCAGTACTTC. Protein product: CASSPGVSTYEQYF.

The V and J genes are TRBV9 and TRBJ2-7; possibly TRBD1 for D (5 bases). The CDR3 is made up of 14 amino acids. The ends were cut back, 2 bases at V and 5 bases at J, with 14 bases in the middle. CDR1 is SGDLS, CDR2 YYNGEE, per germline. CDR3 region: CASSVWGQDNEQYF. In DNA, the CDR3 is TGTGCCAGCAGCGTGTGGGGCCAGGACAACGAGCAGTACTTC.

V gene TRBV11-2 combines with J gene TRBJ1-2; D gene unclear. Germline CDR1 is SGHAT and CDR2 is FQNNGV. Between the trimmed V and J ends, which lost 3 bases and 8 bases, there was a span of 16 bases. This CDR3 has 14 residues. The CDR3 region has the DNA TGTGCCAGCAGCTTCGCTCGGGCCAGCGGAGGCTACACCTTC. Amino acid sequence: CASSFARASGGYTF.

The CDR3 protein is CASSLNQANQPQHF. The DNA of the CDR3 is TGTGCCAGCAGTTTAAATCAGGCGAATCAGCCCCAGCATTTT. The chain recombines TRBV27 with TRBJ1-5, with D unclear. The CDR3 spans 14 residues. Germline V gene data show CDR1 as MNHEY and CDR2 as SMNVEV (reference sequence). The germline V and J ends were trimmed by 2 bases and 4 bases, with 9 bases remaining between them.

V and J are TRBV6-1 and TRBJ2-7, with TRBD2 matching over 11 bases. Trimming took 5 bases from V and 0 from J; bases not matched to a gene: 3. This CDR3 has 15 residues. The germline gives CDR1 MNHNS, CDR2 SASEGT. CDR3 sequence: CASSLTSGSSYEQYF. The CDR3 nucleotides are TGTGCCAGCAGTTTAACTAGCGGGAGCTCCTACGAGCAGTACTTC.

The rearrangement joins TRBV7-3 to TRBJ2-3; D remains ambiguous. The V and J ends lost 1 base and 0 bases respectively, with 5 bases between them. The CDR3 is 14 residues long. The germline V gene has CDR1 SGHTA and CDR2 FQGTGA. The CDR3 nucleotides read TGTGCCAGCAGCTTAAGGCCGAGCACAGATACGCAGTATTTT. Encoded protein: CASSLRPSTDTQYF.

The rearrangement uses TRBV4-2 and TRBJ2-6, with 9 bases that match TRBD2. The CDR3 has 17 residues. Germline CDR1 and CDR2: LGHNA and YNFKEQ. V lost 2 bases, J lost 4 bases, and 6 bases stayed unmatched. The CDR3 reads CASSQYSGSDGANVLTF. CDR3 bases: TGTGCCAGCAGCCAATATAGCGGGAGCGACGGGGCCAACGTCCTGACTTTC.

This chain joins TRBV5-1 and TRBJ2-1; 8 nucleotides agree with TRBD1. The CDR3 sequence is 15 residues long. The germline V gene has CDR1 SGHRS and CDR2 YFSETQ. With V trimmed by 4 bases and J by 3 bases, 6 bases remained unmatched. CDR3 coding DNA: TGCGCCAGCAGCCAACAGGGGGTTTACTACAATGAGCAGTTCTTC. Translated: CASSQQGVYYNEQFF.

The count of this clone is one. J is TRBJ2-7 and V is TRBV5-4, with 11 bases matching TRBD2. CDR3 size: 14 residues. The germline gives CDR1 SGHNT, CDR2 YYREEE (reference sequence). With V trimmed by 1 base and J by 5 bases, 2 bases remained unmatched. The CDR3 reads CASSLPSGRNEQYF. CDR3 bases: TGTGCCAGCAGCTTGCCTAGCGGGAGGAACGAGCAGTACTTC.

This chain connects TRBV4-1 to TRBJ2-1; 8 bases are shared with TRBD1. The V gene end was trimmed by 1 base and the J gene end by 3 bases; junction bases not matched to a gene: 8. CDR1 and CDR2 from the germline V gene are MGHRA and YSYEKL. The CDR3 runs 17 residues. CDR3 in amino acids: CASSQVGTGRYYNEQFF. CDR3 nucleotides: TGCGCCAGCAGCCAAGTCGGGACAGGACGCTACTACAATGAGCAGTTCTTC.

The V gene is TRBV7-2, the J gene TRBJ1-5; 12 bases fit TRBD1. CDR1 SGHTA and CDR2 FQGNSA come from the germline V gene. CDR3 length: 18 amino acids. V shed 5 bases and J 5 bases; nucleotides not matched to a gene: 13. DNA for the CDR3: TGTGCCAGCAGCCATCCGATAGGGACAGGGGGCTATCATCAGCCCCAGCATTTT. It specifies CASSHPIGTGGYHQPQHF.

CDR3 amino acids: CASRWDTYTDTQYF. The DNA for the CDR3 is TGTGCCAGCCGGTGGGACACATACACAGATACGCAGTATTTT. The rearrangement joins TRBV2 to TRBJ2-3; D perhaps matches TRBD1 (6 bases). This CDR3 is built from 14 residues. V lost 8 bases to trimming and J lost 2 bases, with 14 bases between them. Per germline, CDR1 SNHLY and CDR2 FYNNEI. The full variable domain, in which reference TRBV2 and TRBJ2-3 provide the parts outside the CDR3, is EPEVTQTPSHQVTQMGQEVILRCVPISNHLYFYWYRQILGQKVEFLVSFYNNEISEKSEIFDDQFSVERPDGSNFTLKIRSTKLEDSAMYFCASRWDTYTDTQYFGPGTRLTVL.

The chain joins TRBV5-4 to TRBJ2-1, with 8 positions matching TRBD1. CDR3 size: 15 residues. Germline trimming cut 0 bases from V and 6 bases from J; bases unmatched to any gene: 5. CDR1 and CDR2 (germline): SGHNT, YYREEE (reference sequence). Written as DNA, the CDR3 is TGTGCCAGCAGCTTGGCAGGGGGCGCCGGCAATGAGCAGTTCTTC. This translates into CASSLAGGAGNEQFF.

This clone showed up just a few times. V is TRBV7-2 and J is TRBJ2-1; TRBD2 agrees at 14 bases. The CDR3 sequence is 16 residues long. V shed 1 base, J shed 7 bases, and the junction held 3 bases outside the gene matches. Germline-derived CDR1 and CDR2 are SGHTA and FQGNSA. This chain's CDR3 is CASSLGTSGRINEQFF. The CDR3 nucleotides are TGTGCCAGCAGCTTAGGGACTAGCGGGAGGATTAATGAGCAGTTCTTC.